This T cell receptor (beta chain) originates from a study of early stage breast cancer tumors. This clone has just a few counts. The V gene's germline CDR1 is MNHNS and CDR2 SASEGT. V gave up 1 base and J gave up 2 bases; unmatched junction bases: 2. CDR3 size: 14 residues. Produced via immunoSEQ multiplex PCR; TCRdb's table is partial and in-frame only. Of 32,000 or so clones in the sample, approximately 76% were seen once. The sequenced sample was blood. The TCR was taken from a person aged 45 to 60 with breast cancer. The rearrangement links TRBV6-1 to TRBJ2-7, with 7 bases identical to TRBD1. The CDR3 region has the DNA TGTGCCAGCAGTGAAGTCGGGACAGCCTACGAGCAGTACTTC. This encodes CASSEVGTAYEQYF.